The clone carrying this T cell receptor (beta chain) was counted a few times. Its antigen is not known. The data were produced by immunoSEQ multiplex PCR, yet TCRdb's version contains in-frame clones alone and is incomplete. The sample has about 2.1 million clones, approximately 94% seen once; the top ten hold 1.5% to 2%. As defined, naive CD8 cells were CD45RO-negative and positively selected for CCR7, with terminally differentiated effector memory CD45RA+ cells excluded. Every one of the donors was a Caucasian adult that lived in Nashville, Tennessee. The germline V and J ends were trimmed by 1 base and 2 bases, with 2 bases remaining between them. Germline CDR1 reads GTSNPN; CDR2 reads SVGIG (reference sequence). The length of the CDR3 is 11 residues. This record belongs to a study of shared clonotypes between healthy human individuals. Broader study findings: Clonotype sharing among donors likely depends on sequencing depth. Sampling covered blood only; tissue repertoires likely differ. Among a handful of donors, about 5% of naive CD4 clonotypes were found in common.

Sequenced input: naive CD8+ T cells from PBMCs. This receptor was taken from a man aged 18-30 years in good health. Some clones in this sample may be carry-over from other donors' samples. The chain recombines TRBV30 with TRBJ1-2, with unresolved D. CDR3 amino acids: CAWSGNYGYTF. The CDR3 DNA follows: TGTGCCTGGAGTGGGAACTATGGCTACACCTTC.